The clone carrying this T cell receptor beta chain occurred a few times. The antigen remains unidentified. V was clipped by 6 bases and J by 3 bases, with 5 bases between them. Per the germline V gene, CDR1 is ENHRY and CDR2 is SYGVKD. The CDR3 runs 11 residues. This sample stems from a study of blood T cells in healthy people across ages. Notes on the study in general: Versus aged donors, long-lived donors had higher diversity and more naive CD4+ cells.

Primed by a sample-barcoded 5' primer and a J-beta primer mix, a second PCR proceeded for roughly 7 to 12 cycles. MiXCR, applied by TCRdb to the 5' RACE reads, yields one record per CDR3 protein. The table has roughly 730,000 distinct CDR3 sequences, roughly 50% seen once; the top ten hold about a quarter. The sample comprised blood. The V call is TRBV10-3, the J call TRBJ2-5; D is undetermined. This clonotype was sampled from a middle-aged man in good health. CDR3 DNA sequence: TGTGCCATCAGCCGGGAAGAGACCCAGTACTTC. Translation: CAISREETQYF.